Below, 28 T cell receptor beta chains from the same sample are listed, as sequenced in a study of blood T cells in healthy people across ages. PCR was performed a second time for roughly 7 to 11 cycles using a sample-barcoded 5' primer and a J-beta primer mix. TCRdb recomputed calls from the 5' RACE reads with MiXCR, one row per CDR3 protein. The sample lists around 1,800,000 distinct CDR3 sequences; about two fifths were seen once. Specimen: blood. Receptors were obtained from a human donor in good health.

The V and J genes are TRBV4-2 and TRBJ2-7, with D possibly being TRBD1 (5 bases). This CDR3 has 15 amino acids. CDR1 LGHNA and CDR2 YNFKEQ come from the germline V gene. The V end lost 3 bases, the J end lost 6 bases, and 18 bases lay between the germline ends. The CDR3 here is CASSQELQVIGEQYF. The CDR3 coding sequence is TGTGCCAGCAGCCAGGAGCTACAGGTTATTGGCGAGCAGTACTTC.

J is TRBJ1-2 and V is TRBV20-1; no clear D gene. This CDR3 comprises 13 residues. Germline values: CDR1 DFQATT, CDR2 SNEGSKA (reference sequence). Trimming shortened V by 5 bases and J by 0 bases, and 10 bases separated the two germline ends. The CDR3 region is CSAGLPPNYGYTF. DNA of the CDR3: TGCAGTGCTGGTCTACCACCTAACTATGGCTACACCTTC.

V is TRBV3-1 and J is TRBJ2-7, with D possibly being TRBD2 (5 bases). The germline CDR1 and CDR2 sequences are LGHDT and YNNKEL (reference sequence). The length of the CDR3 is 14 residues. Trimming pared 1 base from V and 2 bases from J, leaving 9 bases between. The CDR3 loop reads CASSQAAAAYEQYF. The CDR3 DNA reads as TGTGCCAGCAGCCAAGCGGCAGCGGCCTACGAGCAGTACTTC.

The genes are TRBV15 and TRBJ1-2; the D gene is possibly TRBD1 (5 bases). CDR1 LNHNV and CDR2 YYDKDF come from the germline V gene (reference sequence). The CDR3 is 15 residues long. Trimming took off 8 bases at V and 4 bases at J, with 20 bases between the two ends. The CDR3 loop is CATVGVRQQFYGYTF. CDR3 coding DNA: TGTGCCACCGTTGGGGTTAGACAGCAGTTCTATGGCTACACCTTC.

This clonotype appeared many times. The J gene is TRBJ2-5, the V gene TRBV15, with D unclear. Trimming left V 5 bases short and J 4 bases short, with 11 bases between. CDR3 size: 13 residues. Germline V gene data show CDR1 as LNHNV and CDR2 as YYDKDF (reference sequence). The CDR3 DNA reads as TGTGCCACCAGCGGGATTTTTGGAGAGACCCAGTACTTC. Its translation is CATSGIFGETQYF.

This clonotype has more than one count but fewer than ten. The chain has TRBV5-1 and TRBJ2-5, with 12 positions matching TRBD1. V shed 1 base and J 4 bases; nucleotides not matched to a gene: 5. This CDR3 has 16 residues. CDR1 is SGHRS and CDR2 is YFSETQ in the germline V gene. Written as DNA, the CDR3 is TGCGCCAGCAGCTTGCTCGGGACAGGGGGCGGAGAGACCCAGTACTTC. Its translation is CASSLLGTGGGETQYF. Full variable domain (outside the CDR3, taken from reference TRBV5-1 and TRBJ2-5): KAGVTQTPRYLIKTRGQQVTLSCSPISGHRSVSWYQQTPGQGLQFLFEYFSETQRNKGNFPGRFSGRQFSNSRSEMNVSTLELGDSALYLCASSLLGTGGGETQYFGPGTRLLVL.

The gene calls are TRBV7-2 and TRBJ2-7; D is possibly TRBD2 (7 bases). Trimming pared 4 bases from V and 8 bases from J, leaving 18 bases between. The germline V gene encodes CDR1 SGHTA and CDR2 FQGNSA. The CDR3 has 14 residues. The CDR3 nucleotides are TGTGCCAGCAGCTCAGGGGAGGGGGGGCGTAAGCAGTACTTC. Its protein is CASSSGEGGRKQYF.

The chain is built from TRBV3-1 and TRBJ1-5; TRBD1 aligns across 7 bases. In germline, CDR1 is LGHDT, CDR2 YNNKEL (reference sequence). The junction had 4 bases not matched to a gene; V was cut back by 0 bases and J by 5 bases. The CDR3 is 15 amino acids. The CDR3 is CASSQDGTVHQPQHF. The CDR3 nucleotides are TGTGCCAGCAGCCAAGACGGGACAGTCCATCAGCCCCAGCATTTT.

This clonotype appeared a few times. V gene TRBV3-1 combines with J gene TRBJ2-1; D possibly uses TRBD1 or TRBD2 (6 bases each). Trimming pared 1 base from V and 4 bases from J, leaving 20 bases between. This CDR3 has 18 amino acids. The germline CDR1 and CDR2 sequences are LGHDT and YNNKEL (reference sequence). Here the CDR3 DNA reads TGTGCCAGCAGCCAAGCCTATCTTAGGGGGGCGCCTTACAATGAGCAGTTCTTC. Protein: CASSQAYLRGAPYNEQFF.

This clonotype has a handful of counts. V gene TRBV20-1 combines with J gene TRBJ2-7; 7 bases map to TRBD1. The CDR3 loop spans 13 amino acids. Germline V gene data show CDR1 as DFQATT and CDR2 as SNEGSKA (reference sequence). Trimming cost V 5 bases and J 1 base; bases outside gene matches: 5. The CDR3 DNA reads as TGCAGTGCTTTAACGGGACAGTCCTACGAGCAGTACTTC. Its translation: CSALTGQSYEQYF.

The chain carries TRBV27 and TRBJ1-2, with 9 bases lining up with TRBD1. The trim removed 6 bases at V and 4 bases at J, leaving 12 bases unmatched. CDR1 is MNHEY and CDR2 is SMNVEV in the germline V gene (reference sequence). The CDR3 runs 16 residues. CDR3 sequence: CASRTGGEGTSYGYTF. CDR3 coding DNA: TGTGCCAGCAGAACAGGGGGCGAGGGCACTAGCTATGGCTACACCTTC.

This clonotype was detected only once. The rearrangement uses TRBV10-3 and TRBJ2-2; no firm D call. This CDR3 comprises 13 residues. Germline lookup yields CDR1 ENHRY and CDR2 SYGVKD. With 7 bases removed from V and 1 base from J, the gap between germline ends came to 7 bases. The CDR3 sequence is CAINLGNTGELFF. The CDR3, as DNA: TGTGCCATCAACTTGGGGAACACCGGGGAGCTGTTTTTT.

Remarks on this clonotype: A far larger clone lies a single base away; this is likely a read error. V usage is TRBV7-2 and J usage is TRBJ1-5, with unresolved D. The CDR3 is made up of 13 amino acids. From germline, CDR1 is SGHTA and CDR2 FQGNSA. DNA for the CDR3: TGTGTCAGCAGCTTAGAACGAAATCAGCCCCAGCATTTT. Encoded protein: CVSSLERNQPQHF.

This chain joins TRBV5-1 and TRBJ2-2, with D unresolved. CDR1 is SGHRS and CDR2 is YFSETQ in the germline V gene. The length of the CDR3 is 18 residues. V was shortened by 6 bases and J by 4 bases, with 25 bases between the two germline ends. The CDR3 sequence is CASMGKMALPELTGELFF. CDR3 bases: TGCGCCAGCATGGGGAAGATGGCCTTACCTGAACTCACCGGGGAGCTGTTTTTT.

This clonotype was observed a few times. The chain links TRBV7-6 to TRBJ2-7, with 8 bases that match TRBD2. V trimming: 3 bases; J trimming: 2 bases; junction bases outside the gene matches: 12. The length of the CDR3 is 17 residues. Germline values: CDR1 SGHVS, CDR2 FNYEAQ. CDR3 nucleotides: TGTGCCAGCAGCTTGGGGTCTGGCGGGGGGCCGCCCTACGAGCAGTACTTC. This sequence encodes CASSLGSGGGPPYEQYF.

This clonotype has only a few counts. The genes are TRBV12-3 or TRBV12-4 and TRBJ1-2, with TRBD1 matching over 8 bases. Losses at the gene ends were 6 bases for V and 5 bases for J; bases not matched to a gene: 11. The CDR3 spans 15 residues. CDR3 in amino acids: CASSQTGDLEYGYTF. CDR3 bases: TGTGCCAGCAGCCAGACAGGGGACTTGGAGTATGGCTACACCTTC.

A remark on this clonotype: A single base separates this from a much larger clone, so it may be a read error. This rearrangement joins TRBV6-2 or TRBV6-3 to TRBJ2-1; possibly TRBD1 for D (5 bases). Germline CDR1 is MNHEY and CDR2 is SVGEGT. CDR3 length: 15 residues. Here the CDR3 DNA reads TGTGCCAGCGGTTACCAAGGGGCCGCGGCGAATGAGCAGTTCTTC. Its protein is CASGYQGAAANEQFF.

The chain carries TRBV5-1 and TRBJ1-2; no clear D gene. CDR3 size: 13 residues. The V and J ends lost 4 bases and 3 bases respectively, with 10 bases between them. Germline CDR1 SGHRS, CDR2 YFSETQ. The DNA of the CDR3 is TGCGCCAGCAGCGACAATCGGGACTATGGCTACACCTTC. It codes for CASSDNRDYGYTF.

The chain uses TRBV15 and TRBJ1-1, with D perhaps matching TRBD1 (6 bases). Germline loops: CDR1 LNHNV, CDR2 YYDKDF (reference sequence). The CDR3 consists of 15 residues. The V gene lost 1 base and the J gene lost 4 bases, with 13 bases spanning the gap. The CDR3 protein is CATSRVTGVGTEAFF. The DNA for the CDR3 is TGTGCCACCAGCAGAGTGACAGGCGTCGGCACTGAAGCTTTCTTT.

This clonotype has a handful of counts. The CDR3 loop reads CASSLDRVGLRETQYF. In DNA, the CDR3 is TGTGCCAGCAGCTTAGACCGCGTAGGGCTCAGGGAGACCCAGTACTTC. The gene calls are TRBV7-2 and TRBJ2-5; D unresolved. V lost 1 base and J lost 5, with 17 bases in between. In germline, CDR1 is SGHTA, CDR2 FQGNSA. The length of the CDR3 is 16 residues.

This clonotype was picked up one time. This chain links TRBV7-3 with TRBJ1-2; D is ambiguous. The V gene's germline CDR1 is SGHTA and CDR2 FQGTGA. Trimming removed 2 bases at V and 7 bases at J, with 8 bases between. The CDR3 runs 12 residues. CDR3 residues: CASSLDGSGYTF. For the CDR3, the DNA is TGTGCCAGCAGCTTAGACGGCTCTGGCTACACCTTC.

This clonotype was recorded a few times. V usage is TRBV10-3 and J usage is TRBJ2-7; D is perhaps TRBD1 or TRBD2 (5 bases each). V was clipped by 6 bases and J by 2 bases, with 8 bases between them. Per the germline V gene, CDR1 is ENHRY and CDR2 is SYGVKD. The CDR3 is made up of 12 amino acids. The CDR3 DNA is TGTGCCATCAGCCGGGACCCCTACGAGCAGTACTTC. As protein: CAISRDPYEQYF.

This clonotype was observed a few times. The chain joins TRBV6-2 or TRBV6-3 to TRBJ1-5; D unclear. The CDR3 has 14 residues. From germline, CDR1 is MNHEY and CDR2 SVGEGT. V was pared by 3 bases and J by 9 bases, with 15 bases between. CDR3 nucleotide sequence: TGTGCCAGCAGTTATCCTGATGGTTGGGCGCCCCAGCATTTT. Protein product: CASSYPDGWAPQHF.

The rearrangement uses TRBV19 and TRBJ1-2; 9 bases fit TRBD1. V lost 7 bases and J lost 3; bases outside the gene matches: 6. The CDR3 consists of 14 residues. Germline loops: CDR1 LNHDA, CDR2 SQIVND (reference sequence). The CDR3, as DNA: TGTGCCAGTATCCGGACAGGGGATTACTATGGCTACACCTTC. It codes for CASIRTGDYYGYTF.

The J gene is TRBJ1-3, the V gene TRBV9; TRBD1 might be the D (6 bases). Germline CDR1 reads SGDLS; CDR2 reads YYNGEE. This CDR3 spans 15 amino acids. Trimming shortened V by 2 bases and J by 0 bases, and 9 bases separated the two germline ends. The DNA of the CDR3 is TGTGCCAGCAGCGTCGGGGGCGGCTCTGGAAACACCATATATTTT. Amino acid sequence: CASSVGGGSGNTIYF.

The chain has TRBV5-5 and TRBJ1-4; possible D gene TRBD1, 5 bases. The V gene lost 6 bases and the J gene lost 7 bases, with 16 bases spanning the gap. This CDR3 contains 14 residues. The V gene's germline CDR1 is SGHKS and CDR2 YYEKEE (reference sequence). In nucleotides, the CDR3 is TGTGCCAGCAAGAGAGACAGCTGGAGTGAAAAACTGTTTTTT. This gives the protein CASKRDSWSEKLFF.

This chain connects TRBV12-5 to TRBJ2-3; D call uncertain. Germline V gives CDR1 LGHNT, CDR2 FRNRAP. V lost 7 bases and J lost 0, with 26 bases in between. The CDR3 contains 19 residues. The DNA of the CDR3 is TGTGCTAGTGCCTCCGTTGACCCCCCGGTGGCGGCCAGCACAGATACGCAGTATTTT. Translation: CASASVDPPVAASTDTQYF.

A few counts support this clonotype. The chain links TRBV12-3 or TRBV12-4 to TRBJ2-1; a weak D match, TRBD1 (6 bases). The CDR3 consists of 16 residues. V was trimmed by 4 bases and J by 3 bases, leaving 16 bases between them. CDR3 amino acids: CASSSTGTPNYNEQFF. DNA for the CDR3: TGTGCCAGCAGTTCTACCGGGACACCCAACTACAATGAGCAGTTCTTC.